These 30 T cell receptor beta chains originate from one sample sequenced in a study of blood T cell repertoires in COVID-19. Assay used: immunoSEQ multiplex PCR; TCRdb lists only in-frame clones, some missing. This table holds some 340,000 clones, about 83% found once. Sample: peripheral blood. The receptors were gathered from a man aged 25 to 45 with active or convalescent COVID-19.

This chain uses TRBV19 with TRBJ2-3, with a tentative D call TRBD1 (6 bases). This CDR3 has 13 residues. Germline V gives CDR1 LNHDA, CDR2 SQIVND (reference sequence). Trimming shortened V by 3 bases and J by 4 bases, and 8 bases separated the two germline ends. The CDR3 is CASSMGAADTQYF. CDR3 nucleotide sequence: TGTGCCAGTAGTATGGGGGCCGCAGATACGCAGTATTTT.

The chain joins TRBV4-1 to TRBJ1-2; no definite D call. The CDR3 runs 15 residues. V dropped 1 base and J dropped 5 bases, with 14 bases sitting between them. Germline lookup yields CDR1 MGHRA and CDR2 YSYEKL. CDR3: CASSQVGLGSYGYTF. In DNA form, the CDR3 reads TGCGCCAGCAGCCAAGTGGGGTTGGGGAGTTATGGCTACACCTTC.

The chain uses TRBV18 and TRBJ2-7; D is unresolved. The CDR3 is made up of 12 amino acids. Trimming shortened V by 3 bases and J by 2 bases, and 5 bases separated the two germline ends. The germline V gene has CDR1 KGHSH and CDR2 LQKENI. In nucleotides, the CDR3 is TGTGCCAGCTCACCCTCTCCCTACGAGCAGTACTTC. As protein: CASSPSPYEQYF.

V and J are TRBV10-3 and TRBJ1-3, with D possibly matching TRBD1 (6 bases). CDR1 is ENHRY and CDR2 is SYGVKD in the germline V gene. Trimming left V 4 bases short and J 5 bases short, with 18 bases between. This CDR3 comprises 16 residues. CDR3 sequence: CAISVARGIGRNTIYF. DNA of the CDR3: TGTGCCATCAGTGTCGCCAGGGGTATTGGGAGAAACACCATATATTTT.

The chain has TRBV9 and TRBJ1-2, with TRBD1 matching over 7 bases. The V and J ends lost 2 bases and 4 bases, in that order; junction bases with no gene match: 8. Germline values: CDR1 SGDLS, CDR2 YYNGEE. The CDR3 length is 15 residues. The CDR3 DNA sequence: TGTGCCAGCAGCGTCCGGGACAGTAGCATCTATGGCTACACCTTC. It specifies CASSVRDSSIYGYTF.

The chain has TRBV19 and TRBJ2-3; TRBD1 is a possible D gene (5 bases). The V end lost 7 bases, the J end lost 0 bases, and 11 bases lay between the germline ends. The CDR3 consists of 14 residues. CDR1 LNHDA and CDR2 SQIVND come from the germline V gene (reference sequence). CDR3 protein: CASTGHLSTDTQYF. CDR3 bases: TGTGCCAGTACCGGACATTTAAGCACAGATACGCAGTATTTT.

V and J are TRBV3-1 (or the pseudogene TRBV3-2) and TRBJ1-2, with a possible D match to TRBD1 (5 bases). V shed 1 base and J shed 3 bases, with 9 bases lying between them. The germline gives CDR1 LGHDT, CDR2 YNNKEL (reference sequence). The CDR3 is 14 amino acids. DNA for the CDR3: TGTGCCAGCAGCCAAGGACAGATGGACTATGGCTACACCTTC. Encoded protein: CASSQGQMDYGYTF.

The gene calls are TRBV19 and TRBJ2-7; 8 nucleotides align to TRBD2. CDR1 is LNHDA, CDR2 SQIVND, per germline (reference sequence). The V segment lost 7 bases and the J segment 4 bases; nucleotides outside the gene matches: 15. The CDR3 consists of 16 residues. The CDR3 bases are TGTGCCAGTAAAACCATGACTCTAGCGGGCCAATACGAGCAGTACTTC. It specifies CASKTMTLAGQYEQYF.

The chain employs TRBV5-3 and TRBJ2-5; the D gene is possibly TRBD1 (6 bases). TRBV5-3 is an ORF, with its function uncertain. V was clipped by 4 bases and J by 6 bases, with 22 bases between them. The CDR3 has 16 amino acids. CDR3 DNA: TGTGCCAGAAGCGTGACAGGCCCGAAAACCCTTAAGACCCAGTACTTC. Translated: CARSVTGPKTLKTQYF.

The V and J genes are TRBV4-3 and TRBJ2-3; 10 bases agree with TRBD2. V shed 4 bases and J 0 bases; nucleotides not matched to a gene: 1. The germline V gene encodes CDR1 LGHNA and CDR2 YSLEER. The CDR3 has 15 residues. The CDR3 coding sequence is TGCGCCAGCAGCCTAGCGGGAGGAAGCACAGATACGCAGTATTTT. It encodes CASSLAGGSTDTQYF.

The chain uses TRBV5-1 and TRBJ2-7; 9 bases map to TRBD1. The CDR3 is made up of 14 amino acids. Unmatched junction bases numbered 4, after V lost 3 bases and J lost 3 bases. Looked up from germline, CDR1 is SGHRS and CDR2 is YFSETQ. The CDR3 DNA follows: TGCGCCAGCAGCTCTGGGACAGGGAGCTACGAGCAGTACTTC. Translating it yields CASSSGTGSYEQYF.

The rearrangement joins TRBV3-1 (or the pseudogene TRBV3-2) to TRBJ2-3, with TRBD2 matching 12 bases. This CDR3 spans 16 amino acids. The V segment lost 4 bases and the J segment 1 base; nucleotides outside the gene matches: 3. Germline CDR1 is LGHDT and CDR2 is YNNKEL (reference sequence). The CDR3 sequence: CASSRRLAGGTDTQYF. DNA for the CDR3: TGTGCCAGCAGCCGACGACTAGCGGGGGGCACAGATACGCAGTATTTT.

The chain has TRBV10-2 and TRBJ2-7; TRBD2 matches 9 bases. V gave up 6 bases and J gave up 2 bases; unmatched junction bases: 2. Germline CDR1 WSHSY, CDR2 SAAADI. CDR3 length equals 13 residues. CDR3 sequence: CASSAGGPYEQYF. CDR3 sequence (DNA): TGCGCCAGCAGCGCGGGGGGGCCCTACGAGCAGTACTTC.

This chain links TRBV28 with TRBJ2-3, with D unresolved. Germline CDR1 and CDR2: MDHEN and SYDVKM. With 2 bases removed from V and 14 bases from J, the gap between germline ends came to 11 bases. The CDR3 spans 11 residues. CDR3 DNA: TGTGCCAGCAGTTTAGGCGAGGTATGGTATTTT. Residues: CASSLGEVWYF.

V usage is TRBV29-1 and J usage is TRBJ2-3; 7 nucleotides align to TRBD2. CDR3 length: 16 amino acids. Trimming cost V 3 bases and J 3 bases; bases outside gene matches: 12. In germline, CDR1 is SQVTM, CDR2 ANQGSEA. In DNA, the CDR3 is TGCAGCGTTGAGGCGGGGGTGGCTTGGGGGACAGATACGCAGTATTTT. Its translation is CSVEAGVAWGTDTQYF.

This rearrangement joins TRBV9 to TRBJ2-7, with 10 positions matching TRBD2. This CDR3 contains 16 residues. V shed 2 bases and J 5 bases; nucleotides not matched to a gene: 10. Germline-derived CDR1 and CDR2 are SGDLS and YYNGEE. The CDR3 sequence is CASSVAILAGVNEQYF. In DNA form, the CDR3 reads TGTGCCAGCAGCGTGGCTATTCTAGCGGGAGTAAACGAGCAGTACTTC.

J is TRBJ1-5 and V is TRBV6-2 or TRBV6-3, with 7 nucleotides matching TRBD1. The J segment lost 5 bases and the V segment lost 4 bases, leaving 11 bases of the junction unmatched. The CDR3 is 16 amino acids. Germline loops: CDR1 MNHEY, CDR2 SVGEGT. This CDR3 reads CASSWNQGESDQPQHF. Written as DNA, the CDR3 is TGTGCCAGCAGTTGGAATCAGGGGGAATCGGATCAGCCCCAGCATTTT.

This rearrangement joins TRBV4-3 to TRBJ2-5; D is possibly TRBD1 (5 bases). CDR3 length: 16 residues. With 1 base removed from V and 5 bases from J, the gap between germline ends came to 17 bases. CDR1 LGHNA and CDR2 YSLEER come from the germline V gene. The CDR3 region has the DNA TGCGCCAGCAGCCAAGCCTACCAGGGTAAAGTCGAGACCCAGTACTTC. Its protein is CASSQAYQGKVETQYF.

This chain connects TRBV6-2 or TRBV6-3 to TRBJ2-4, with 8 positions matching TRBD2. The CDR3 is made up of 16 amino acids. V shed 5 bases and J 6 bases; nucleotides not matched to a gene: 12. CDR1 is MNHEY and CDR2 is SVGEGT in the germline V gene. CDR3 bases: TGTGCCAGCAGTCCGCCCGGGACTAGTGGGGGAAACATTCAGTACTTC. Amino acid sequence: CASSPPGTSGGNIQYF.

The V call is TRBV6-5, the J call TRBJ2-7; 10 bases are a match to TRBD2. Germline values: CDR1 MNHEY, CDR2 SVGAGI. The CDR3 covers 12 residues. J lost 4 bases, V lost 7 bases, and 1 base had no gene match. The CDR3 loop reads CASKAGGYEQYF. CDR3 DNA sequence: TGTGCCAGCAAAGCGGGAGGGTACGAGCAGTACTTC.

The gene calls are TRBV9 and TRBJ2-5, with 11 bases fitting TRBD2. The CDR3 runs to 17 residues. V gave up 0 bases and J gave up 4 bases; unmatched junction bases: 8. The germline V gene encodes CDR1 SGDLS and CDR2 YYNGEE. CDR3 amino acids: CASSVDVTTSGAETQYF. As DNA, the CDR3 is TGTGCCAGCAGCGTAGACGTAACGACTAGCGGGGCAGAGACCCAGTACTTC.

This CDR3 is CSASRLAGGDQETQYF. CDR3 nucleotide sequence: TGCAGTGCTAGTCGCCTAGCGGGGGGGGATCAAGAGACCCAGTACTTC. The rearrangement uses TRBV20-1 and TRBJ2-5, with TRBD2 matching 12 bases. J lost 2 bases, V lost 3 bases, and 7 bases had no gene match. The CDR3 contains 16 residues. Germline lookup yields CDR1 DFQATT and CDR2 SNEGSKA (reference sequence).

This chain joins TRBV5-8 and TRBJ1-2; TRBD1 matches at 8 bases. The J segment lost 4 bases and the V segment lost 0 bases, leaving 11 bases of the junction unmatched. CDR1 SGHTS and CDR2 YDEGEE come from the germline V gene. CDR3 length: 17 residues. The CDR3 DNA reads TGTGCCAGCAGCTTGGATAGGGGCAGGGGGCTCGCCTATGGCTACACCTTC. Its translation is CASSLDRGRGLAYGYTF. The variable domain in full, with the rest retrieved from reference TRBV5-8 and TRBJ1-2, is EAGVTQSPTHLIKTRGQQATLRCSPISGHTSVYWYQQALGLGLQFLLWYDEGEERNRGNFPPRFSGRQFPNYSSELNVNALELEDSALYLCASSLDRGRGLAYGYTFGSGTRLTVV.

The chain combines TRBV18 with TRBJ2-1, with 9 bases lining up with TRBD1. The CDR3 is 15 amino acids. V shed 2 bases and J 9 bases; nucleotides not matched to a gene: 8. The germline CDR1 and CDR2 sequences are KGHSH and LQKENI. The CDR3 coding sequence is TGTGCCAGCTCACCATTGGGACAGGGAGGGGGTGAGCAGTTCTTC. Encoded protein: CASSPLGQGGGEQFF.

This chain connects TRBV7-9 to TRBJ1-2; D is ambiguous. The V end lost 4 bases, the J end lost 4 bases, and 10 bases lay between the germline ends. This CDR3 has 13 amino acids. CDR1 is SEHNR, CDR2 FQNEAQ, per germline (reference sequence). CDR3 nucleotide sequence: TGTGCCAGCAGCTCCCTTAACATCTATGGCTACACCTTC. Translation: CASSSLNIYGYTF.

The chain links TRBV7-2 to TRBJ2-2; 7 bases fit TRBD1. From germline, CDR1 is SGHTA and CDR2 FQGNSA. This CDR3 has 15 amino acids. Trimming removed 3 bases from V and 4 bases from J; junction bases left unmatched: 5. CDR3 amino acids: CASSLTGSPTGELFF. The DNA of the CDR3 is TGTGCCAGCAGCTTGACAGGGAGCCCCACCGGGGAGCTGTTTTTT.

DNA of the CDR3: TGCGCCAGCAGCCCCCCGACTAGCGGTAACGAGCAGTACTTC. Translated: CASSPPTSGNEQYF. This chain connects TRBV5-1 to TRBJ2-7; TRBD2 aligns across 9 bases. The CDR3 extends over 14 amino acids. After removal of 4 bases from V and 5 bases from J, the junction contained 7 bases not matched to a gene. Germline CDR1 SGHRS, CDR2 YFSETQ.

A few counts support this clone. The J gene is TRBJ2-7, the V gene TRBV11-2, with D perhaps TRBD2 (5 bases). The germline CDR1 and CDR2 sequences are SGHAT and FQNNGV. The CDR3 is made up of 14 amino acids. V gave up 3 bases and J gave up 4 bases, with 13 bases separating them. The chain's CDR3 is CASSLGVGIYEQYF. CDR3 coding DNA: TGTGCCAGCAGCTTGGGAGTGGGGATTTACGAGCAGTACTTC.

The chain employs TRBV19 and TRBJ2-1, with TRBD2 identical over 7 bases. The CDR3 spans 14 residues. Germline loops: CDR1 LNHDA, CDR2 SQIVND (reference sequence). The junction had 6 bases not matched to a gene; V was cut back by 3 bases and J by 7 bases. The CDR3 spells CASSIGGGGNEQFF. Written as DNA, the CDR3 is TGTGCCAGTAGTATCGGTGGCGGGGGAAATGAGCAGTTCTTC.

Comments on this clone: The junction and the germline gene differ at one end; a read error may be behind it. The J gene is TRBJ1-3, the V gene TRBV6-1, with 9 bases aligning to TRBD1. CDR3 length: 11 amino acids. The germline CDR1 and CDR2 sequences are MNHNS and SASEGT. CDR3 sequence reads: CASSEAGTGLF. CDR3 nucleotides: TGTGCCAGCAGTGAAGCGGGGACAGGGCTTTTT.